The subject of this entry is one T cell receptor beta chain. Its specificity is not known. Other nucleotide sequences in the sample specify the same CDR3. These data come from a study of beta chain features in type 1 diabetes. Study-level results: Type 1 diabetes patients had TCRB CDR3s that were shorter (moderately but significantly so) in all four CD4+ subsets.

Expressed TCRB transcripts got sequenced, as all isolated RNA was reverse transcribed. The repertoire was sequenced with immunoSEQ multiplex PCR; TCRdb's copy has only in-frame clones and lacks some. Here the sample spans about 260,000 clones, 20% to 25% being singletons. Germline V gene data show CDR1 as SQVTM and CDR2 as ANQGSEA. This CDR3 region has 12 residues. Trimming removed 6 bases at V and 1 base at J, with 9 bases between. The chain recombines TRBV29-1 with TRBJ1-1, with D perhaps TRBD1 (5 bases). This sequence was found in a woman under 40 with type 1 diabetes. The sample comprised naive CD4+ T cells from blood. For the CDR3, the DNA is TGCAGCGTCGACAGCTCGAACACTGAAGCTTTCTTT. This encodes CSVDSSNTEAFF.